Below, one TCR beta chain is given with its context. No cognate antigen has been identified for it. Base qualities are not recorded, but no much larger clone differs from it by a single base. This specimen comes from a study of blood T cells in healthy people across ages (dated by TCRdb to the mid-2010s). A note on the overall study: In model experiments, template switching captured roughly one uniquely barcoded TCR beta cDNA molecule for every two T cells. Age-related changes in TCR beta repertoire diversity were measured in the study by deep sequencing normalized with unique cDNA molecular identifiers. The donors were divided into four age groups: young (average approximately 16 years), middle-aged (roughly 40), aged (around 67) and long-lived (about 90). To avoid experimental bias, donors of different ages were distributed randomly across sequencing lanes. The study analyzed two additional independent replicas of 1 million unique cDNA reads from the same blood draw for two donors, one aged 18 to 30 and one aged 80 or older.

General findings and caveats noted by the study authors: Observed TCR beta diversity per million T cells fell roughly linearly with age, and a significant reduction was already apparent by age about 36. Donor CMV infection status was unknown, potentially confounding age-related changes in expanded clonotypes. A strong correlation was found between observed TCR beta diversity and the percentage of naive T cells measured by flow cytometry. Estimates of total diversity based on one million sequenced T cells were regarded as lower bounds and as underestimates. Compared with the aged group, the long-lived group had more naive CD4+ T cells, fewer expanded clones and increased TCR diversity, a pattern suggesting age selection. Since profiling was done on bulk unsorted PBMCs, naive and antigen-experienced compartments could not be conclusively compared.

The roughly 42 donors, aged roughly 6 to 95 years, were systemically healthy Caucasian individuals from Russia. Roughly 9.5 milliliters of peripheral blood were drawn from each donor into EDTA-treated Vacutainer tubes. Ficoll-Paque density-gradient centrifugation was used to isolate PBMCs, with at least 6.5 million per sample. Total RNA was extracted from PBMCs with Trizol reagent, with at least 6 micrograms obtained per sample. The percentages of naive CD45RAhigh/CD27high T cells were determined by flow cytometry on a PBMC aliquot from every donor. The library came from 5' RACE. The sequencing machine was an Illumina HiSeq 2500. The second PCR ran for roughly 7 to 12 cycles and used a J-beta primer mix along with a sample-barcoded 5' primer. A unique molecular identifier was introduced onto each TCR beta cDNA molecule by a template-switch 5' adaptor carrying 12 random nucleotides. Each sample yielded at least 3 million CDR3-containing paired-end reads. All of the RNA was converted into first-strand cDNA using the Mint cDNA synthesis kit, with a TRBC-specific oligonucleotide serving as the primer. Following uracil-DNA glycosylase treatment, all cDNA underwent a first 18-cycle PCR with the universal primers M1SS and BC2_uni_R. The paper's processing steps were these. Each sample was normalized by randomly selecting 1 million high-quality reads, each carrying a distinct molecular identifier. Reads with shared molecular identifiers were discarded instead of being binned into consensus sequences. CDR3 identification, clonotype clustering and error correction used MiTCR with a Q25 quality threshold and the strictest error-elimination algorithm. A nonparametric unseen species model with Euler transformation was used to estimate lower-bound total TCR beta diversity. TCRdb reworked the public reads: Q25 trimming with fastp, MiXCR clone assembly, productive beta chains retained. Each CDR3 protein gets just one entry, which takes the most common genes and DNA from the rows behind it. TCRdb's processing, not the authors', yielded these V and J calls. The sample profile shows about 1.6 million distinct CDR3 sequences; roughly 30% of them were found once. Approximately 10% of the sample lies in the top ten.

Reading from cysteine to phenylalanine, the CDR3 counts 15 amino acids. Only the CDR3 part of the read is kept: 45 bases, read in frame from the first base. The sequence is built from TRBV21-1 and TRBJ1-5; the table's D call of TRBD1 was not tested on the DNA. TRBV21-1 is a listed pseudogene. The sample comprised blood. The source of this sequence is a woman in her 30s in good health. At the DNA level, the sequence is TGTGCCAGCCCCAAGATTGGACAGGTCAATCAGCCCCAGCATTTT. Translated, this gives CASPKIGQVNQPQHF.